One sample yielded the 7 T cell receptor beta chains listed below, sequenced in a study of blood T cell repertoires in COVID-19. TCRdb's copy holds only in-frame clones and misses some; the assay was immunoSEQ multiplex PCR. Of about 330,000 clones in the sample, roughly 87% were seen once. Material: peripheral blood. These receptors came from a man in his thirties or forties with COVID-19, enrolled during active disease.

This chain uses TRBV4-1 with TRBJ1-3; tentative D call: TRBD1 (6 bases). Trimming took 2 bases from V and 3 from J, leaving 11 bases between them. The V gene's germline CDR1 is MGHRA and CDR2 YSYEKL. The CDR3 has 15 amino acids. CDR3 region: CASSQPTGSGNTIYF. The CDR3 nucleotides are TGCGCCAGCAGCCAACCAACAGGGAGTGGAAACACCATATATTTT.

This chain uses TRBV6-6 with TRBJ1-5; 7 nucleotides align to TRBD1. The ends lost 5 bases at V and 5 bases at J; junction bases unmatched: 6. The CDR3 is 14 amino acids. CDR1 and CDR2 from the germline V gene are MNHNY and SVGAGI (reference sequence). The CDR3 sequence is CASSPDRAYQPQHF. The CDR3, as DNA: TGTGCCAGCAGTCCAGACAGGGCTTATCAGCCCCAGCATTTT.

J is TRBJ1-2 and V is TRBV30; possibly TRBD1 for D (6 bases). Germline V CDR1 and CDR2: GTSNPN, SVGIG (reference sequence). The CDR3 consists of 14 residues. Deletions cut 2 bases from V and 8 bases from J, with 18 bases between. The DNA for the CDR3 is TGTGCCTGGAGTAGAAAACAGGGCTCGCGGGGCTACACCTTC. Its protein is CAWSRKQGSRGYTF.

CDR3 in amino acids: CASSQELGGGIDTQYF. CDR3 bases: TGTGCCAGCAGCCAAGAGCTGGGAGGGGGGATAGATACGCAGTATTTT. This chain connects TRBV4-2 to TRBJ2-3, with a possible D match to TRBD2 (7 bases). V dropped 0 bases and J dropped 5 bases, with 15 bases sitting between them. There are 16 residues in the CDR3. CDR1 and CDR2 from the germline V gene are LGHNA and YNFKEQ.

V gene TRBV4-2 combines with J gene TRBJ1-4; tentatively, D is TRBD1 (6 bases). This CDR3 spans 15 amino acids. V was pared by 2 bases and J by 5 bases, with 12 bases between. Germline lookup yields CDR1 LGHNA and CDR2 YNFKEQ. Here the CDR3 reads CASSQNGQLNEKLFF. DNA of the CDR3: TGTGCCAGCAGCCAAAACGGACAGCTAAATGAAAAACTGTTTTTT.

This chain uses TRBV4-2 with TRBJ2-2, with D tentatively TRBD1 (7 bases). The CDR3 runs 18 residues. With 1 base removed from V and 5 bases from J, the gap between germline ends came to 20 bases. The germline CDR1 and CDR2 sequences are LGHNA and YNFKEQ. The CDR3: CASSQATGAGKDTGELFF. CDR3 DNA sequence: TGTGCCAGCAGCCAAGCTACAGGGGCGGGGAAGGATACCGGGGAGCTGTTTTTT.

The V call is TRBV6-2 or TRBV6-3, the J call TRBJ2-2; 9 bases are shared with TRBD1. The CDR3 length is 16 residues. V lost 5 bases and J lost 6; bases outside the gene matches: 10. Germline loops: CDR1 MNHEY, CDR2 SVGEGT. The CDR3 spells CASSHLPDRGAGELFF. CDR3 sequence (DNA): TGTGCCAGCAGTCACCTCCCGGACAGGGGCGCCGGGGAGCTGTTTTTT.